This TCR beta chain originates from a study of cytomegalovirus exposure and HLA in healthy donors. The study's findings and limits: The investigators catalogued 150 to 200 TCR beta chains as cytomegalovirus-associated.

Vbeta (60) and Jbeta (13) primers were used in the PCR. The assay was immunoSEQ multiplex PCR, and TCRdb's table has in-frame clones only and misses some. In the table there are roughly 97,000 clones, approximately 76% of which are singletons. Per the germline V gene, CDR1 is MDHEN and CDR2 is SYDVKM. This CDR3 is built from 13 residues. V lost 5 bases and J 0 bases, leaving 5 bases between the germline ends. A single count supports this clone. Its antigen remains unknown. The sequence came from a woman between 18 and 29 years old in good health and CMV-seropositive. Material: PBMCs. This sequence joins TRBV28 and TRBJ2-1; unclear D gene. In DNA, the CDR3 is TGTGCCAGCAGTCGCGACTCCTACAATGAGCAGTTCTTC. Encoded protein: CASSRDSYNEQFF.